Below, 18 T cell receptor beta chains from the same sample are listed, as sequenced in a study of blood T cell repertoires in COVID-19. Here immunoSEQ multiplex PCR was the method, and the copy in TCRdb shows in-frame clones only, minus some. The data contain under 300,000 clones, 65% to 85% of them singletons. Specimen: peripheral blood. Receptors were obtained from a human donor in a cohort sampled during active COVID-19.

The chain recombines TRBV19 with TRBJ2-1, with 9 bases identical to TRBD2. V shed 11 bases and J 4 bases; nucleotides not matched to a gene: 9. The germline CDR1 and CDR2 sequences are LNHDA and SQIVND (reference sequence). This CDR3 is built from 14 residues. The CDR3 here is CACTPSGVYNEQFF. CDR3 DNA sequence: TGTGCCTGCACCCCTAGCGGGGTGTACAATGAGCAGTTCTTC.

This clone was detected once. This chain uses TRBV4-1 with TRBJ1-4, with 10 bases lining up with TRBD1. The CDR3 is 16 residues long. Trimming removed 1 base from V and 5 bases from J; junction bases left unmatched: 4. Germline V lookup: CDR1 MGHRA, CDR2 YSYEKL. The CDR3, as DNA: TGCGCCAGCAGCCAAGGGTGGGGACAGGGGAATGAAAAACTGTTTTTT. Its translation is CASSQGWGQGNEKLFF.

In regard to this clone: At one end, the junction sequence differs from germline, possibly due to a read error. This CDR3 reads CASSGQNTEVFF. In DNA, the CDR3 is TGTGCCAGCAGTGGACAGAACACTGAAGTTTTCTTT. This sequence joins TRBV12-3 or TRBV12-4 and TRBJ1-1; maybe TRBD1 (6 bases). The CDR3 extends over 12 amino acids.

This clone was detected only once. This chain connects TRBV12-3 or TRBV12-4 to TRBJ1-5; D is perhaps TRBD1 (5 bases). V gave up 5 bases and J gave up 4 bases, with 9 bases separating them. The CDR3 spans 13 residues. CDR3 sequence: CASSRDRNQPQHF. The DNA for the CDR3 is TGTGCCAGCAGTCGCGACAGAAATCAGCCCCAGCATTTT.

This chain links TRBV10-3 with TRBJ2-7; TRBD2 might be the D (6 bases). The V gene lost 0 bases and the J gene lost 3 bases, with 15 bases spanning the gap. CDR3 size: 16 residues. Looked up from germline, CDR1 is ENHRY and CDR2 is SYGVKD. In DNA form, the CDR3 reads TGTGCCATCAGTGAGTCCGTGGCGGGAAGCAACTACGAGCAGTACTTC. Encoded protein: CAISESVAGSNYEQYF.

The J gene is TRBJ2-6, the V gene TRBV18; D is possibly TRBD1 (6 bases). V gave up 0 bases and J gave up 1 base, with 13 bases separating them. The CDR3 length is 18 residues. Germline V gives CDR1 KGHSH, CDR2 LQKENI. CDR3 loop: CASSPPGQYQSGANVLTF. DNA for the CDR3: TGTGCCAGCTCACCACCAGGACAGTATCAATCTGGGGCCAACGTCCTGACTTTC.

This chain joins TRBV24-1 and TRBJ2-3; TRBD1 matches 9 bases. The germline gives CDR1 KGHDR, CDR2 SFDVKD. The CDR3 runs to 16 residues. V trimming: 4 bases; J trimming: 4 bases; junction bases outside the gene matches: 8. DNA of the CDR3: TGTGCCACCAGTGAGACGACAGGGGGAAGATCAGATACGCAGTATTTT. This gives the protein CATSETTGGRSDTQYF.

V usage is TRBV29-1 and J usage is TRBJ1-4; TRBD1 might be the D (6 bases). This CDR3 is 13 amino acids long. The ends were cut back, 1 base at V and 8 bases at J, with 11 bases in the middle. From germline, CDR1 is SQVTM and CDR2 ANQGSEA. CDR3 nucleotides: TGCAGCGTTGAAGGGGGGCTGGGGGAAAAACTGTTTTTT. Amino acids: CSVEGGLGEKLFF.

The chain recombines TRBV29-1 with TRBJ2-1; tentatively, D is TRBD1 (5 bases). Trimming pared 4 bases from V and 9 bases from J, leaving 13 bases between. There are 12 residues in the CDR3. Germline V gives CDR1 SQVTM, CDR2 ANQGSEA. The CDR3 loop is CSVAQGRGEQFF. Here the CDR3 DNA reads TGCAGCGTTGCCCAGGGAAGGGGTGAGCAGTTCTTC.

Concerning this clone itself: Being one base from a much bigger clone, this may be a read error. V and J are TRBV7-2 and TRBJ2-7; 8 bases are a match to TRBD1. With 4 bases clipped from V and 5 bases from J, the junction kept 1 base outside the gene matches. The CDR3 is 12 residues long. Germline CDR1 reads SGHTA; CDR2 reads FQGNSA. The CDR3 protein is CASSSTGDEQYF. The CDR3 DNA sequence: TGTGCCAGCAGCTCGACAGGGGACGAGCAGTACTTC.

This clone is a singleton in its sample. The V and J genes are TRBV10-2 and TRBJ2-7; 12 bases line up with TRBD2. The CDR3 length is 17 residues. J gave up 0 bases and V 6 bases, and 9 bases lay outside the gene matches. CDR1 is WSHSY, CDR2 SAAADI, per germline. In nucleotides, the CDR3 is TGCGCCAGCAGGTTGACTAGCGGGGGAGACATCTCCTACGAGCAGTACTTC. Protein product: CASRLTSGGDISYEQYF.

The sample holds one count of this clone. The chain joins TRBV5-1 to TRBJ2-2; 9 bases are a match to TRBD1. Germline CDR1 is SGHRS and CDR2 is YFSETQ. The CDR3 extends over 17 amino acids. V was clipped by 2 bases and J by 0 bases; unmatched bases: 5. CDR3 sequence reads: CASSFGTGPANTGELFF. For the CDR3, the DNA is TGCGCCAGCAGCTTCGGGACAGGGCCCGCGAACACCGGGGAGCTGTTTTTT.

The genes are TRBV24-1 and TRBJ2-1, with 10 bases that match TRBD2. The CDR3 covers 18 residues. J lost 4 bases, V lost 5 bases, and 13 bases had no gene match. Germline V lookup: CDR1 KGHDR, CDR2 SFDVKD. The CDR3 bases are TGTGCCACCAGTGGTTCCAAACCAACTAGCGGGACTTACAATGAGCAGTTCTTC. Translated: CATSGSKPTSGTYNEQFF.

The V and J genes are TRBV7-8 and TRBJ1-2; 8 bases are shared with TRBD1. Germline CDR1 SGHVS, CDR2 FQNEAQ. With 5 bases clipped from V and 8 bases from J, the junction kept 10 bases outside the gene matches. The CDR3 spans 14 residues. CDR3 coding DNA: TGTGCCAGCAGCCCTGACAGGGGAGTCGGGGGCTACACCTTC. It translates to CASSPDRGVGGYTF.

The V gene is TRBV2, the J gene TRBJ1-1, with 11 bases lining up with TRBD1. Germline assignment: CDR1 SNHLY and CDR2 FYNNEI. Trimming removed 8 bases from V and 4 bases from J; junction bases left unmatched: 9. This CDR3 comprises 15 residues. The CDR3 DNA is TGTGCCAGCGGTACCGGGACAGGGGGTCGCACTGAAGCTTTCTTT. This gives the protein CASGTGTGGRTEAFF.

V usage is TRBV9 and J usage is TRBJ2-5; no clear D gene. Deletions cut 3 bases from V and 2 bases from J, with 17 bases between. CDR3 length equals 16 residues. Germline lookup yields CDR1 SGDLS and CDR2 YYNGEE. CDR3 protein: CASSGSGASDQETQYF. CDR3 nucleotide sequence: TGTGCCAGCAGCGGTAGTGGTGCGAGCGATCAAGAGACCCAGTACTTC.

The V and J genes are TRBV18 and TRBJ2-5, with TRBD1 matching 7 bases. Per germline, CDR1 KGHSH and CDR2 LQKENI. The CDR3 covers 14 residues. The V and J ends lost 6 bases and 2 bases, in that order; junction bases with no gene match: 6. CDR3 sequence: CASSTNRGQETQYF. The DNA of the CDR3 is TGTGCCAGCTCGACCAACAGGGGTCAAGAGACCCAGTACTTC.

The rearrangement uses TRBV9 and TRBJ2-1, with 9 bases fitting TRBD2. This CDR3 has 15 amino acids. The germline CDR1 and CDR2 sequences are SGDLS and YYNGEE. V lost 0 bases and J lost 9; bases outside the gene matches: 7. As DNA, the CDR3 is TGTGCCAGCAGCGTAGCTAGCGGGAATCGTGGTGAGCAGTTCTTC. Translating gives CASSVASGNRGEQFF.